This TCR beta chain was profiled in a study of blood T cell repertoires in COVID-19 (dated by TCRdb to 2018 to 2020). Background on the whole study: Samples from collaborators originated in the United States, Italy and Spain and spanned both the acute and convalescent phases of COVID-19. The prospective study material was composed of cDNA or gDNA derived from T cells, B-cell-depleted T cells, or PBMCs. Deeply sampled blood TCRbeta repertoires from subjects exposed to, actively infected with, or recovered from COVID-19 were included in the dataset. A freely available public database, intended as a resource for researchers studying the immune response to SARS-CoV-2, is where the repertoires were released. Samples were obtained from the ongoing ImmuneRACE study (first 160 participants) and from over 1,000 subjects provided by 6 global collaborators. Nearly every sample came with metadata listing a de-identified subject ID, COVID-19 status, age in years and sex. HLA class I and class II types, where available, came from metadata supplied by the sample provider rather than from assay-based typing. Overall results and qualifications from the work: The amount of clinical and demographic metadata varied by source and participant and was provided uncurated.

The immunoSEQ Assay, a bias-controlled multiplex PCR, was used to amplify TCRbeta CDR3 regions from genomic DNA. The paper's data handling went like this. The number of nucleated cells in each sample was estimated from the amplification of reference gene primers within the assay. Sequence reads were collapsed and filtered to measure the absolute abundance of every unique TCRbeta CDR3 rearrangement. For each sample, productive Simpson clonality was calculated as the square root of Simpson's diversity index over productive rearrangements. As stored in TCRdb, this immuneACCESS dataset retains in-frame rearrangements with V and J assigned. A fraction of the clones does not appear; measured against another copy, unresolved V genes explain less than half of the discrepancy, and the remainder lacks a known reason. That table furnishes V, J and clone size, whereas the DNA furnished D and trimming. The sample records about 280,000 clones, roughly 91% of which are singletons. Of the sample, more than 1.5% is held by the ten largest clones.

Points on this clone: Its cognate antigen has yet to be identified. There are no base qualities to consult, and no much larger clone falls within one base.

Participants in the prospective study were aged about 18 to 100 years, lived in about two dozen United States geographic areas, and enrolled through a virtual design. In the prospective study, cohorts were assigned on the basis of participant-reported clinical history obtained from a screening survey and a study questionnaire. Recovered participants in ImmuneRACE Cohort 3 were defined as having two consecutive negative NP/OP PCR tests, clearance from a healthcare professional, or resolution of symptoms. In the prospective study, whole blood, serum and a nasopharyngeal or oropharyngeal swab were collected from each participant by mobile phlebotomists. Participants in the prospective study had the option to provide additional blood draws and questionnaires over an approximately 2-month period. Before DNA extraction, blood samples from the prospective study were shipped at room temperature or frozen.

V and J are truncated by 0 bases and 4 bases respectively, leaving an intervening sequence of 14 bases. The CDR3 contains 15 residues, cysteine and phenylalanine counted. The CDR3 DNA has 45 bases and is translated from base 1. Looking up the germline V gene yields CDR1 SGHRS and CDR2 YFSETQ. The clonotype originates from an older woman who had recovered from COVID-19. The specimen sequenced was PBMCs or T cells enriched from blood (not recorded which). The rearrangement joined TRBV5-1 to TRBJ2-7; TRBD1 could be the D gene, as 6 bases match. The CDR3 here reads CASSLVWGPRYEQYF. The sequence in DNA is TGCGCCAGCAGCTTGGTTTGGGGGCCCAGGTACGAGCAGTACTTC.